This entry describes one T cell receptor beta chain. This entry belongs to a study of blood T cell repertoires in COVID-19. V shed 4 bases and J 3 bases; nucleotides not matched to a gene: 8. The CDR3 contains 16 residues. Germline values: CDR1 LGHNA, CDR2 YNFKEQ. Clones were read by immunoSEQ multiplex PCR, and TCRdb kept only the in-frame ones, dropping some. The sample holds 150,000 to 200,000 clones; roughly 90% are singletons and the top ten take 5% to 8.5%. The specimen sequenced was PBMCs or T cells enriched from blood (not recorded which). This clonotype was obtained from a woman aged 45-65 years who had recovered from COVID-19. J is TRBJ2-1 and V is TRBV4-2, with TRBD1 matching over 8 bases. DNA for the CDR3: TGTGCCAGCAGCCCCAACCCGGGACAGGTCTACAATGAGCAGTTCTTC. Translated, it gives CASSPNPGQVYNEQFF.